These 20 T cell receptor beta chains came from one sample sequenced in a study of blood T cell repertoires in COVID-19. Data came from immunoSEQ multiplex PCR; TCRdb stores just in-frame clones and leaves some out. The data hold under 350,000 clones, with about 86% observed a single time. The sequencing sample was made of PBMCs or T cells enriched from blood (not recorded which). All receptors derive from a woman aged 40 to 50 with acute COVID-19.

This clone was observed a few times. The J gene is TRBJ1-1, the V gene TRBV3-1 (or the pseudogene TRBV3-2); D gene uncertain. CDR1 is LGHDT and CDR2 is YNNKEL in the germline V gene (reference sequence). V lost 3 bases, J lost 9 bases, and 11 bases lay in between. The CDR3 has 12 residues. The CDR3: CASSHRGSKAFF. The DNA for the CDR3 is TGTGCCAGCAGCCATCGAGGGTCCAAAGCTTTCTTT.

This clone has only one observation. The chain uses TRBV18 and TRBJ1-1; perhaps TRBD1 as D (6 bases). This CDR3 comprises 15 residues. CDR1 and CDR2 from the germline V gene are KGHSH and LQKENI. The V end lost 4 bases, the J end lost 0 bases, and 12 bases lay between the germline ends. The CDR3 DNA is TGTGCCAGCTCACTATGGACAGAGATGAACACTGAAGCTTTCTTT. This sequence encodes CASSLWTEMNTEAFF.

This chain uses TRBV7-2 with TRBJ2-1; D remains ambiguous. Trimming cost V 6 bases and J 4 bases, with 7 bases left between them. From germline, CDR1 is SGHTA and CDR2 FQGNSA. This CDR3 is 12 amino acids long. CDR3 region: CASRTPYNEQFF. The CDR3 coding sequence is TGTGCCAGCAGGACTCCGTACAATGAGCAGTTCTTC. Variable domain in full (rest from reference TRBV7-2 and TRBJ2-1): GAGVSQSPSNKVTEKGKDVELRCDPISGHTALYWYRQSLGQGLEFLIYFQGNSAPDKSGLPSDRFSAERTGGSVSTLTIQRTQQEDSAVYLCASRTPYNEQFFGPGTRLTVL.

The rearrangement uses TRBV28 and TRBJ1-2; weak D call: TRBD1 (5 bases). In germline, CDR1 is MDHEN, CDR2 SYDVKM. This CDR3 is built from 16 residues. V was pared by 9 bases and J by 0 bases, with 20 bases between. CDR3 sequence (DNA): TGTGCCAGTCTAAGGGGAGGGAGTCAGTCTAACTATGGCTACACCTTC. It yields the protein CASLRGGSQSNYGYTF.

V is TRBV24-1 and J is TRBJ2-1; 7 bases match TRBD1. This CDR3 contains 14 residues. Germline assignment: CDR1 KGHDR and CDR2 SFDVKD. Trimming cost V 0 bases and J 10 bases; bases outside gene matches: 5. The chain's CDR3 is CATSDLQGGWEQFF. The CDR3 DNA sequence: TGTGCCACCAGTGATTTGCAAGGGGGCTGGGAGCAGTTCTTC.

The chain recombines TRBV2 with TRBJ1-3, with no clear D. The CDR3 has 15 amino acids. The V end was cut by 2 bases, the J end by 7 bases, with 15 bases between. Germline V gene data show CDR1 as SNHLY and CDR2 as FYNNEI. The CDR3 here is CASSERVTVLNTIYF. The CDR3 coding sequence is TGTGCCAGCAGTGAACGGGTAACTGTGTTGAACACCATATATTTT.

The V and J genes are TRBV5-1 and TRBJ2-7; TRBD1 matches at 11 bases. CDR1 and CDR2 (germline): SGHRS, YFSETQ. Losses at the gene ends were 6 bases for V and 2 bases for J; bases not matched to a gene: 4. The CDR3 runs to 14 residues. The CDR3 DNA reads as TGCGCCAGCAAAGGGGGACAGGGGGCCTACGAGCAGTACTTC. Translated, it gives CASKGGQGAYEQYF.

This chain uses TRBV23-1 with TRBJ1-2; 8 bases are a match to TRBD1. TRBV23-1 is an open reading frame, and its role is uncertain. After removal of 0 bases from V and 3 bases from J, the junction contained 9 bases not matched to a gene. The CDR3 sequence is 17 residues long. This CDR3 is CASSQSSGGLGDYGYTF. In DNA form, the CDR3 reads TGCGCCAGCAGTCAATCTTCAGGGGGCTTAGGGGACTATGGCTACACCTTC.

The chain employs TRBV19 and TRBJ2-3; possibly TRBD2 for D (5 bases). The ends were cut back, 5 bases at V and 6 bases at J, with 24 bases in the middle. From germline, CDR1 is LNHDA and CDR2 SQIVND (reference sequence). The CDR3 extends over 17 amino acids. The CDR3 sequence: CASSRMGWTYGEDTQYF. DNA for the CDR3: TGTGCCAGTAGTCGGATGGGGTGGACTTATGGAGAGGATACGCAGTATTTT. The full variable domain, in which reference TRBV19 and TRBJ2-3 provide the parts outside the CDR3, is DGGITQSPKYLFRKEGQNVTLSCEQNLNHDAMYWYRQDPGQGLRLIYYSQIVNDFQKGDIAEGYSVSREKKESFPLTVTSAQKNPTAFYLCASSRMGWTYGEDTQYFGPGTRLTVL.

This chain uses TRBV18 with TRBJ1-4; D call uncertain. The CDR3 spans 13 residues. Trimming took 0 bases from V and 8 from J, leaving 7 bases between them. In germline, CDR1 is KGHSH, CDR2 LQKENI. The CDR3 DNA sequence: TGTGCCAGCTCACCACCCTCGAGCGAAAAACTGTTTTTT. This gives the protein CASSPPSSEKLFF.

The rearrangement links TRBV28 to TRBJ1-1; TRBD1 might be the D (5 bases). The germline V gene encodes CDR1 MDHEN and CDR2 SYDVKM. The length of the CDR3 is 14 residues. V lost 4 bases to trimming and J lost 0 bases, with 9 bases between them. The CDR3 sequence is CASSSSGLNTEAFF. DNA of the CDR3: TGTGCCAGCAGTTCGTCAGGGCTGAACACTGAAGCTTTCTTT. Complete variable domain (other parts from reference TRBV28 and TRBJ1-1): DVKVTQSSRYLVKRTGEKVFLECVQDMDHENMFWYRQDPGLGLRLIYFSYDVKMKEKGDIPEGYSVSREKKERFSLILESASTNQTSMYLCASSSSGLNTEAFFGQGTRLTVV.

This clone was recorded once. The chain joins TRBV25-1 to TRBJ2-7; D might be TRBD2 (5 bases). V lost 3 bases and J lost 0, with 9 bases in between. This CDR3 contains 14 residues. Germline lookup yields CDR1 MGHDK and CDR2 SYGVNS. CDR3 sequence (DNA): TGTGCCAGCAGTGATTTGAGGGACTCCTACGAGCAGTACTTC. It translates to CASSDLRDSYEQYF.

This rearrangement joins TRBV21-1 to TRBJ1-2; the D call in the table, TRBD1, was not verified against the DNA. TRBV21-1 is a pseudogene segment. This CDR3 comprises 14 residues. The CDR3 here is CASVTNRANYGYTF. CDR3 nucleotide sequence: TGTGCCAGCGTTACCAACAGGGCTAACTATGGCTACACCTTC.

The rearrangement uses TRBV6-5 and TRBJ2-7, with 9 bases aligning to TRBD1. Germline V gene data show CDR1 as MNHEY and CDR2 as SVGAGI. The V segment lost 7 bases and the J segment 0 bases; nucleotides outside the gene matches: 7. This CDR3 has 15 amino acids. CDR3 sequence (DNA): TGTGCCAGCACCGGACAGGGGCCGAACTCCTACGAGCAGTACTTC. Its translation: CASTGQGPNSYEQYF.

This chain connects TRBV5-6 to TRBJ1-1, with 10 bases identical to TRBD1. J was trimmed by 4 bases and V by 1 base; bases with no gene match: 10. From germline, CDR1 is SGHDT and CDR2 YYEEEE. This CDR3 region has 17 residues. DNA for the CDR3: TGTGCCAGCAGCTTGCGCCCCGACAGGGGGCCTCTCACTGAAGCTTTCTTT. It specifies CASSLRPDRGPLTEAFF. Using reference TRBV5-6 and TRBJ1-1 for the parts outside the CDR3, the full variable domain is DAGVTQSPTHLIKTRGQQVTLRCSPKSGHDTVSWYQQALGQGPQFIFQYYEEEERQRGNFPDRFSGHQFPNYSSELNVNALLLGDSALYLCASSLRPDRGPLTEAFFGQGTRLTVV.

The gene calls are TRBV14 and TRBJ1-4, with TRBD1 as a possible D gene (6 bases). Germline values: CDR1 SGHDN, CDR2 FVKESK. The CDR3 is 15 amino acids. V was clipped by 2 bases and J by 7 bases, with 14 bases between them. This chain's CDR3 is CASSQRVGGREKLFF. DNA of the CDR3: TGTGCCAGCAGCCAACGAGTCGGGGGGCGTGAAAAACTGTTTTTT.

The table lists this clone with a few counts. The chain has TRBV5-8 and TRBJ1-3; D is possibly TRBD1 (5 bases). Germline V gene data show CDR1 as SGHTS and CDR2 as YDEGEE. The V and J ends lost 5 bases and 2 bases respectively, with 14 bases between them. This CDR3 is built from 15 residues. In nucleotides, the CDR3 is TGTGCCAGCAGGGGCGTGCAGGGTGCTGGAAACACCATATATTTT. The encoded protein is CASRGVQGAGNTIYF.

J is TRBJ2-1 and V is TRBV7-2; tentatively, D is TRBD1 (5 bases). The CDR3 length is 14 residues. The V end lost 4 bases, the J end lost 8 bases, and 15 bases lay between the germline ends. The germline CDR1 and CDR2 sequences are SGHTA and FQGNSA. Written as DNA, the CDR3 is TGTGCCAGCAGCTACTCACCTCAGGGATATGAGCAGTTCTTC. This encodes CASSYSPQGYEQFF. Full variable domain (rest looked up from reference TRBV7-2 and TRBJ2-1): GAGVSQSPSNKVTEKGKDVELRCDPISGHTALYWYRQSLGQGLEFLIYFQGNSAPDKSGLPSDRFSAERTGGSVSTLTIQRTQQEDSAVYLCASSYSPQGYEQFFGPGTRLTVL.

The V call is TRBV7-6, the J call TRBJ1-1; TRBD1 aligns across 7 bases. The CDR3 covers 11 residues. CDR1 and CDR2 (germline): SGHVS, FNYEAQ. V lost 6 bases, J lost 11 bases, and 6 bases stayed unmatched. This chain's CDR3 is CASSLGGTAFF. CDR3 DNA sequence: TGTGCCAGCAGTCTAGGGGGCACGGCTTTCTTT.

The CDR3: CASSHTIGLANTGELFF. The DNA of the CDR3 is TGTGCCAGCAGCCACACCATAGGACTAGCGAACACCGGGGAGCTGTTTTTT. V and J are TRBV4-2 and TRBJ2-2; TRBD2 matches 7 bases. V was pared by 3 bases and J by 0 bases, with 7 bases of the junction left unmatched. The germline V gene has CDR1 LGHNA and CDR2 YNFKEQ. The CDR3 totals 17 residues.